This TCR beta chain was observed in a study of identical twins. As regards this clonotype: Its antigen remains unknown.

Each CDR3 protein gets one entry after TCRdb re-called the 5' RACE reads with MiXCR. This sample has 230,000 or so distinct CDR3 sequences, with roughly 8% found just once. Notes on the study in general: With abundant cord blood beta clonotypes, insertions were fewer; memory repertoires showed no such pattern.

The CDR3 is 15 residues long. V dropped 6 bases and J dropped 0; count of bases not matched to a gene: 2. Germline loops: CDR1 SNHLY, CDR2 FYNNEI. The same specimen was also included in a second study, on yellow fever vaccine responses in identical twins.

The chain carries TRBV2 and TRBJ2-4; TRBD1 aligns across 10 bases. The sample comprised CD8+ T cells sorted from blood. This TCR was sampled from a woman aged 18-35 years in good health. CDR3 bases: TGTGCCAGCAGGGGGGACAGGGGAGCCAAAAACATTCAGTACTTC. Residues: CASRGDRGAKNIQYF.